The next 18 T cell receptor beta chains were all read from a single sample in a study of shared clonotypes between healthy human individuals. Some clones are missing from TCRdb's copy, which holds only in-frame ones; the method was immunoSEQ multiplex PCR. The table lists over a million clones, approximately 96% of them singletons. Sequenced material: naive CD4+ T cells sorted from blood. Subset given: CD45RA+ positively selected. These receptors came from a man in his thirties or forties in good health.

This clone was seen a single time. The same CDR3 is also encoded by other DNA sequences in this sample. J is TRBJ2-1 and V is TRBV9; D gene ambiguous. Germline V gene data show CDR1 as SGDLS and CDR2 as YYNGEE. The CDR3 totals 13 residues. Trimming cost V 4 bases and J 4 bases, with 9 bases left between them. Written as DNA, the CDR3 is TGTGCCAGCAGCCCCCGGGCATACAATGAGCAGTTCTTC. The encoded protein is CASSPRAYNEQFF.

This chain links TRBV5-1 with TRBJ1-1; 10 nucleotides line up with TRBD1. The CDR3 loop spans 15 amino acids. Germline values: CDR1 SGHRS, CDR2 YFSETQ. Trimming removed 3 bases from V and 2 bases from J; junction bases left unmatched: 4. Here the CDR3 DNA reads TGCGCCAGCAGCTCCGGACAGGGGGATAACACTGAAGCTTTCTTT. Protein: CASSSGQGDNTEAFF.

The rearrangement links TRBV7-9 to TRBJ2-7, with 7 positions matching TRBD1. This CDR3 comprises 16 residues. Germline V gene lookup returns CDR1 SEHNR and CDR2 FQNEAQ (reference sequence). V lost 4 bases and J lost 0; bases outside the gene matches: 9. The DNA of the CDR3 is TGTGCCAGCAGCTCACCGGGACAGCCGAGCTCCTACGAGCAGTACTTC. It is translated as CASSSPGQPSSYEQYF.

The chain links TRBV7-9 to TRBJ1-2, with D hard to call. Per germline, CDR1 SEHNR and CDR2 FQNEAQ (reference sequence). The CDR3 runs 12 residues. V lost 7 bases, J lost 4 bases, and 10 bases lay in between. CDR3 sequence reads: CASNFRTYGYTF. The CDR3 DNA follows: TGTGCCAGCAACTTCAGAACCTATGGCTACACCTTC.

The rearrangement links TRBV2 to TRBJ2-7; D assignment may be TRBD1 or TRBD2 (5 bases each). The CDR3 contains 14 residues. The germline V gene has CDR1 SNHLY and CDR2 FYNNEI. V was pared by 7 bases and J by 1 base, with 14 bases between. The CDR3 DNA follows: TGTGCCAGCATCCAGGGACCGTTATCCTACGAGCAGTACTTC. It encodes CASIQGPLSYEQYF.

The rearrangement links TRBV10-1 to TRBJ2-1; D might be TRBD1 (5 bases). This CDR3 has 17 residues. Germline CDR1 reads WNHNN; CDR2 reads SYGVQD (reference sequence). V was trimmed by 2 bases and J by 6 bases, leaving 20 bases between them. CDR3 amino acids: CASSEKLGLNFGNEQFF. The CDR3 region has the DNA TGCGCCAGCAGTGAGAAATTGGGGCTTAATTTCGGCAATGAGCAGTTCTTC.

This chain uses TRBV6-1 with TRBJ2-2; D unclear. Between the trimmed V and J ends, which lost 8 bases and 1 base, there was a span of 2 bases. This CDR3 is 11 amino acids long. CDR1 and CDR2 (germline): MNHNS, SASEGT. CDR3 residues: CASQNTGELFF. The CDR3 bases are TGTGCCAGCCAGAACACCGGGGAGCTGTTTTTT.

The chain carries TRBV5-4 and TRBJ1-4; D uncertain. The germline V gene has CDR1 SGHNT and CDR2 YYREEE (reference sequence). The CDR3 is 16 residues long. The germline V and J ends were trimmed by 3 bases and 4 bases, with 16 bases remaining between them. In DNA, the CDR3 is TGTGCCAGCAGCTCCTCCTTGCAGGCCGATAATGAAAAACTGTTTTTT. Translated, it gives CASSSSLQADNEKLFF.

J is TRBJ1-2 and V is TRBV6-1, with D uncertain. The germline V gene encodes CDR1 MNHNS and CDR2 SASEGT. This CDR3 contains 11 residues. V shed 6 bases and J shed 9 bases, with 11 bases lying between them. Here the CDR3 DNA reads TGTGCCAGCAGGGCGGCAGACCGCTACACCTTC. This gives the protein CASRAADRYTF.

This chain links TRBV7-9 with TRBJ1-1; D remains ambiguous. This CDR3 is 15 amino acids long. Between the trimmed V and J ends, which lost 5 bases and 1 base, there was a span of 14 bases. Germline CDR1 and CDR2: SEHNR and FQNEAQ (reference sequence). The DNA for the CDR3 is TGTGCCAGCAGCCCATTTGGTTGGTCGAACACTGAAGCTTTCTTT. Encoded protein: CASSPFGWSNTEAFF.

The CDR3 region has the DNA TGCAGCGTTGAAAAGTACGGGGGGAACTACAATGAGCAGTTCTTC. Translation gives CSVEKYGGNYNEQFF. The V call is TRBV29-1, the J call TRBJ2-1; TRBD2 matches 7 bases. The CDR3 runs 15 residues. V shed 2 bases and J 3 bases; nucleotides not matched to a gene: 7. Germline V gene lookup returns CDR1 SQVTM and CDR2 ANQGSEA.

The CDR3 bases are TGTGCCAGCAGTGAACAGGGGTATGGGACCACTGAAGCTTTCTTT. It specifies CASSEQGYGTTEAFF. The V and J genes are TRBV6-1 and TRBJ1-1, with a weak D call TRBD1 (6 bases). The CDR3 totals 15 residues. The germline V gene encodes CDR1 MNHNS and CDR2 SASEGT. V shed 2 bases and J shed 4 bases, with 14 bases lying between them.

CDR3 in DNA: TGTGCCAGCAGCTTGGGAATGACAGACGAAAAACTGTTTTTT. It translates to CASSLGMTDEKLFF. J is TRBJ1-4 and V is TRBV5-6; perhaps TRBD1 as D (5 bases). There are 14 residues in the CDR3. The ends were cut back, 0 bases at V and 8 bases at J, with 11 bases in the middle. Germline V gene sequence: CDR1 SGHDT, CDR2 YYEEEE. Using reference TRBV5-6 and TRBJ1-4 for the parts outside the CDR3, the full variable domain is DAGVTQSPTHLIKTRGQQVTLRCSPKSGHDTVSWYQQALGQGPQFIFQYYEEEERQRGNFPDRFSGHQFPNYSSELNVNALLLGDSALYLCASSLGMTDEKLFFGSGTQLSVL.

DNA for the CDR3: TGTGCCAGCTCTATCCTGGGGACAGGGGACGGCACCGGGGAGCTGTTTTTT. It encodes CASSILGTGDGTGELFF. The gene calls are TRBV18 and TRBJ2-2; 10 bases map to TRBD1. Germline V gives CDR1 KGHSH, CDR2 LQKENI. The CDR3 covers 17 residues. V lost 6 bases and J lost 4; bases outside the gene matches: 11.

The V call is TRBV9, the J call TRBJ2-1; TRBD2 aligns across 10 bases. Per germline, CDR1 SGDLS and CDR2 YYNGEE. The CDR3 is 17 amino acids. V gave up 2 bases and J gave up 8 bases; unmatched junction bases: 13. In DNA, the CDR3 is TGTGCCAGCAGCGTGCGGATAGCGGGAGGCCCCGATGATGAGCAGTTCTTC. Protein sequence: CASSVRIAGGPDDEQFF.

This chain joins TRBV6-6 and TRBJ1-2; 9 bases match TRBD1. Germline V lookup: CDR1 MNHNY, CDR2 SVGAGI (reference sequence). The CDR3 is 14 amino acids. V lost 6 bases to trimming and J lost 8 bases; unmatched junction nucleotides: 10. In DNA form, the CDR3 reads TGTGCCAGCAGAAGACAGGGGGGCGCGCTGGGCTACACCTTC. Translated, it gives CASRRQGGALGYTF.

The rearrangement links TRBV18 to TRBJ2-1; TRBD2 agrees at 9 bases. V lost 2 bases, J lost 6 bases, and 8 bases stayed unmatched. The CDR3 extends over 16 amino acids. Per germline, CDR1 KGHSH and CDR2 LQKENI. CDR3 DNA: TGTGCCAGCTCACCAATAGAACTAGCGGGCTTCAATGAGCAGTTCTTC. Translating it yields CASSPIELAGFNEQFF.

The chain is built from TRBV28 and TRBJ2-5; 15 bases agree with TRBD2. CDR1 and CDR2 (germline): MDHEN, SYDVKM. The V and J ends lost 6 bases and 5 bases, in that order; junction bases with no gene match: 10. This CDR3 has 17 residues. In DNA form, the CDR3 reads TGTGCCAGCAGCTTCCCAGGACTAGCGGGAGGGGCGGAGACCCAGTACTTC. The encoded protein is CASSFPGLAGGAETQYF.